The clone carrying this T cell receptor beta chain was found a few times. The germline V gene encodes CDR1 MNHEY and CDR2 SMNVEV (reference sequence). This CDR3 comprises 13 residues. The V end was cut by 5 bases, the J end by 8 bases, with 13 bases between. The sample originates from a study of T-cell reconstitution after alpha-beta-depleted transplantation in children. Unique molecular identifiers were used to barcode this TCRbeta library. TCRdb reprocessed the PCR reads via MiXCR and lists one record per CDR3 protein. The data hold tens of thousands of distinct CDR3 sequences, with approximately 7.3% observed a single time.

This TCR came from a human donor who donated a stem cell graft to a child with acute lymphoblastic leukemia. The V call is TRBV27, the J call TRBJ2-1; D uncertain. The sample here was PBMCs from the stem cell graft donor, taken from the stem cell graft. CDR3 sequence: CASSPTSAHEQFF. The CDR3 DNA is TGTGCCAGCAGTCCGACCTCGGCCCATGAGCAGTTCTTC.